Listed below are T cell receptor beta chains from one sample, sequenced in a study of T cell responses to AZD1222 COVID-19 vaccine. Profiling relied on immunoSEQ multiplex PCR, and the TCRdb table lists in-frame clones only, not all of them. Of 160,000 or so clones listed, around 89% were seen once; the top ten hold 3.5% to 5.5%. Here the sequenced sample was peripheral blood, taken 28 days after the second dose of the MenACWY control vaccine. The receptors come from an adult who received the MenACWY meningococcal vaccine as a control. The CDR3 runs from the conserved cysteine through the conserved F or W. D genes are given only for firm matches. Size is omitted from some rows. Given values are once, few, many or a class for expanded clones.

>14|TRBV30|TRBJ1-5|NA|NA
TGTGCCTGGAGCGACACAGGGCTACATCAGCCCCAGCATTTT
CAWSDTGLHQPQHF
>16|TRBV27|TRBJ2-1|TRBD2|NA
TGTGCCAGCAGTAGAGCCGGGACTAGCGCGTACAATGAGCAGTTCTTC
CASSRAGTSAYNEQFF
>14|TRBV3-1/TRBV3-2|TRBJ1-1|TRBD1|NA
TGTGCCAGCAGCGCACAGGGGGCTGAAACTGAAGCTTTCTTT
CASSAQGAETEAFF
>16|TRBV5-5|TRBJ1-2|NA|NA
TGTGCCAGCAGCTTGTGGTCAGGGTCCCTTTCTGGGCGCTACACCTTC
CASSLWSGSLSGRYTF
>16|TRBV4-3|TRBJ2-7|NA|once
TGCGCCAGCAGCCCGAATGGTGCCGGACCCACCTACGAGCAGTACTTC
CASSPNGAGPTYEQYF
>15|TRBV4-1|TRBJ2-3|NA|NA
TGCGCCAGCAGCCAAGATAGCTGGGCGCTTTATACGCAGTATTTT
CASSQDSWALYTQYF
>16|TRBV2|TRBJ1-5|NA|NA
TGTGCCAGCAGCGCGACAACCACGTATAGCAATCAGCCCCAGCATTTT
CASSATTTYSNQPQHF
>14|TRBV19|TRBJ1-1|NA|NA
TGTGCCAGTAGTCCAACCACAGTAAACACTGAAGCTTTCTTT
CASSPTTVNTEAFF
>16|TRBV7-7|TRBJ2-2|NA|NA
TGTGCCAGTAGCTTAGGTGTGCCGGGCAACACCGGGGAGCTGTTTTTT
CASSLGVPGNTGELFF
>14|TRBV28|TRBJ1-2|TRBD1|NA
TGTGCCAGCAGTTTATACAGGGGTAACTATGGCTACACCTTC
CASSLYRGNYGYTF
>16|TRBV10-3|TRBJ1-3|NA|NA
TGTGCCATCAGTGAACATGCGCCAGGCTCTGGAAACACCATATATTTT
CAISEHAPGSGNTIYF